These T cell receptor beta chains were read from a single sample in a study of tumor and adjacent non-tumor tissue in lung cancer. MiXCR, applied by TCRdb to the multiplex PCR reads, yields one record per CDR3 protein. The data hold about 98,000 distinct CDR3 sequences, with 75% to 90% observed a single time. Sequencing was done on a sample of distant non-tumor lung tissue. Source of these receptors: a man between 60 and 70 years old with small cell lung cancer. CDR3s include the opening cysteine and the closing phenylalanine or tryptophan. Each record gives: CDR3 protein, V gene, J gene.

CDR3 protein: CASSKTGGSRVGQFF; V gene: TRBV12-3/TRBV12-4; J gene: TRBJ2-1
CDR3 protein: CASGESSPDYNSPLHF; V gene: TRBV10-1; J gene: TRBJ1-6
CDR3 protein: CSAGRGQTSTEALF; V gene: TRBV20-1; J gene: TRBJ1-1
CDR3 protein: CASSVTGTQEHF; V gene: TRBV11-2; J gene: TRBJ2-5
CDR3 protein: CSVAGVAGASADTQYF; V gene: TRBV29-1; J gene: TRBJ2-3
CDR3 protein: CASSSRGMAGHTQYF; V gene: TRBV11-2; J gene: TRBJ2-3
CDR3 protein: CAISEGASEAFF; V gene: TRBV10-3; J gene: TRBJ1-1
CDR3 protein: CASSQIQQGATGTEAFF; V gene: TRBV4-1; J gene: TRBJ1-1
CDR3 protein: CSARDASTPEQYF; V gene: TRBV20-1; J gene: TRBJ2-7
CDR3 protein: CASSPSGLSTDAQYF; V gene: TRBV13; J gene: TRBJ2-3
CDR3 protein: CARSYEEGGGAGEQFF; V gene: TRBV6-5; J gene: TRBJ2-1
CDR3 protein: CVSSRAGLSDTQYF; V gene: TRBV4-1; J gene: TRBJ2-3
CDR3 protein: CASSVGHANYGYTF; V gene: TRBV12-3/TRBV12-4; J gene: TRBJ1-2
CDR3 protein: CASSQDRLRGASYEQYF; V gene: TRBV4-1; J gene: TRBJ2-7
CDR3 protein: CASSLGTAKQNERFF; V gene: TRBV12-3/TRBV12-4; J gene: TRBJ2-1
CDR3 protein: CASRPGWESNQPQHF; V gene: TRBV6-6; J gene: TRBJ1-5
CDR3 protein: CASSPPVGGRDRGPQYF; V gene: TRBV12-3/TRBV12-4; J gene: TRBJ2-5
CDR3 protein: CASSESGASCTRSGANVLTF; V gene: TRBV10-2; J gene: TRBJ2-6
CDR3 protein: CASRETGQGEQLF; V gene: TRBV10-2; J gene: TRBJ2-1
CDR3 protein: CASSSSGRAGNQQFF; V gene: TRBV5-6; J gene: TRBJ2-1